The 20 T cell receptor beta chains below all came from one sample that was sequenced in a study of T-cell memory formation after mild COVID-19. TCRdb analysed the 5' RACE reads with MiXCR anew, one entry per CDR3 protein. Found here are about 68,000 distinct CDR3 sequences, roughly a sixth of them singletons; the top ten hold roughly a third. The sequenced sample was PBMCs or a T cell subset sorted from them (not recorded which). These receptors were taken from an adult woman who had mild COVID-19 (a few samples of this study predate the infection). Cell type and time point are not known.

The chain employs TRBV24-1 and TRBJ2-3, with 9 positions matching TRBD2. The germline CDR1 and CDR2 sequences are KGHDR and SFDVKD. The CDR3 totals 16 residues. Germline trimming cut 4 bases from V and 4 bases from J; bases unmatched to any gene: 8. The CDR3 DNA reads TGTGCCACCAGTGACCCCAAGCGGGGGGCCCCAGATACGCAGTATTTT. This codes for CATSDPKRGAPDTQYF.

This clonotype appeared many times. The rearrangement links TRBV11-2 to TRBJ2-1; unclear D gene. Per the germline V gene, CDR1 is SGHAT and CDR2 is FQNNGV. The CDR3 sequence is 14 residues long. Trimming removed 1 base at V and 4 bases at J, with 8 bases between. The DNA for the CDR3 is TGTGCCAGCAGCTTAGGGGGTCCTTACAATGAGCAGTTCTTC. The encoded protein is CASSLGGPYNEQFF.

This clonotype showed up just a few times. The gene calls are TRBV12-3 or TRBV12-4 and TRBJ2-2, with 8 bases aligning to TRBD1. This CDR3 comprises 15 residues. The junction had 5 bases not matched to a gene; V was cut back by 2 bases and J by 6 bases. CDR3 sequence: CASSLPTGVSGELFF. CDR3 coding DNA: TGTGCCAGCAGTTTACCGACAGGGGTTTCCGGGGAGCTGTTTTTT.

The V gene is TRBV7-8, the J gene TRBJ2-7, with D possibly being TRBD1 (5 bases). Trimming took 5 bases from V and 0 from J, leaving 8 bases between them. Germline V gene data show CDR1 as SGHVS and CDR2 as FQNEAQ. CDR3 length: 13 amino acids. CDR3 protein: CASSPDSSYEQYF. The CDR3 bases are TGTGCCAGCAGCCCCGACAGCTCCTACGAGCAGTACTTC.

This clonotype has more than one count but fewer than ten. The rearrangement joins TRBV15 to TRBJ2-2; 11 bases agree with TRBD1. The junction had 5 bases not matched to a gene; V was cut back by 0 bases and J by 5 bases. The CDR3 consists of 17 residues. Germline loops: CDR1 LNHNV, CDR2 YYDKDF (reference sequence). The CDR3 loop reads CATSRDWTGGATGELFF. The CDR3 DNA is TGTGCCACCAGCAGAGATTGGACAGGGGGCGCTACCGGGGAGCTGTTTTTT.

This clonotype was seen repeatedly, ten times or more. This chain's CDR3 is CATGLSTNTGELFF. The CDR3 DNA is TGTGCCACCGGACTGAGTACGAACACCGGGGAGCTGTTTTTT. V usage is TRBV10-3 and J usage is TRBJ2-2; D is perhaps TRBD2 (5 bases). This CDR3 region has 14 residues. The germline CDR1 and CDR2 sequences are ENHRY and SYGVKD. Trimming cost V 10 bases and J 0 bases, with 12 bases left between them.

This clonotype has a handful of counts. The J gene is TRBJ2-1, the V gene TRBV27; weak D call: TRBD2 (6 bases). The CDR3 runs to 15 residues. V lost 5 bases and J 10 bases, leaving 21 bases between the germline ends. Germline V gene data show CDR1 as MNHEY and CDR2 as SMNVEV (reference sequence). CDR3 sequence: CASSLHSSGYVEQFF. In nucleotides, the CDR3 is TGTGCCAGCAGTCTGCATTCGAGCGGGTACGTCGAGCAGTTCTTC.

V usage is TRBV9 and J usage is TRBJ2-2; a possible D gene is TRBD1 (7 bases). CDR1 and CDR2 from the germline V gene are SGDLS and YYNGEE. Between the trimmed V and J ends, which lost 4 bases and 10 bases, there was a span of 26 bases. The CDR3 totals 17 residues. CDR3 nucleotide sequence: TGTGCCAGCAGCCTACCCCGTGGAGGGGGCCCAAACCAGGAGCTGTTTTTT. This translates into CASSLPRGGGPNQELFF. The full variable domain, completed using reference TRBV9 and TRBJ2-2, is DSGVTQTPKHLITATGQRVTLRCSPRSGDLSVYWYQQSLDQGLQFLIQYYNGEERAKGNILERFSAQQFPDLHSELNLSSLELGDSALYFCASSLPRGGGPNQELFFGEGSRLTVL.

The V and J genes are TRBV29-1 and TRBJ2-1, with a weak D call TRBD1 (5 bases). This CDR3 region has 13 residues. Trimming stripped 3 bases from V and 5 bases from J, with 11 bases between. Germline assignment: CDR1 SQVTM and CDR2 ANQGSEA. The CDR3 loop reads CSVEPGLDNEQFF. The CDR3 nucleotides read TGCAGCGTTGAGCCAGGGCTAGACAATGAGCAGTTCTTC.

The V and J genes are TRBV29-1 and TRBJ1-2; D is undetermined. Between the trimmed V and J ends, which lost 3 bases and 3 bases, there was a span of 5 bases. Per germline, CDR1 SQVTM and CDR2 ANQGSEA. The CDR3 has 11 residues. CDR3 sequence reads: CSVEADYGYTF. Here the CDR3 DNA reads TGCAGCGTTGAGGCAGACTATGGCTACACCTTC.

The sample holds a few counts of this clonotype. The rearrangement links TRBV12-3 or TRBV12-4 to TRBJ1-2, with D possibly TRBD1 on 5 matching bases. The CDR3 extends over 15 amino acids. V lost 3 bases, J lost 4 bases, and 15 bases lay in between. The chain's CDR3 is CASSFRDGGFYGYTF. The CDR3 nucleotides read TGTGCCAGCAGTTTCAGGGACGGAGGCTTCTATGGCTACACCTTC.

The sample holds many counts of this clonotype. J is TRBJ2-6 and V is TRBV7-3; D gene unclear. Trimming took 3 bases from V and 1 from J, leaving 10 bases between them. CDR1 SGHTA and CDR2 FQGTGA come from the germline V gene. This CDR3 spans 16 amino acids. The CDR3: CASSFYTGSGANVLTF. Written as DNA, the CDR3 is TGTGCCAGCAGCTTTTATACGGGTTCTGGGGCCAACGTCCTGACTTTC.

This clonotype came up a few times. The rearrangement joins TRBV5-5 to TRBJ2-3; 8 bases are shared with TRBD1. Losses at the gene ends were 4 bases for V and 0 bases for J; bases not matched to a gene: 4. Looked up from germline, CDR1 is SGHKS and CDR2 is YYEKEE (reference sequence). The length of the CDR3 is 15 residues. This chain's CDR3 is CASSHGQGSTDTQYF. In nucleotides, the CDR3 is TGTGCCAGCAGCCACGGACAGGGAAGCACAGATACGCAGTATTTT. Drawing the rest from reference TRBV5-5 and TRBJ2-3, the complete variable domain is DAGVTQSPTHLIKTRGQQVTLRCSPISGHKSVSWYQQVLGQGPQFIFQYYEKEERGRGNFPDRFSARQFPNYSSELNVNALLLGDSALYLCASSHGQGSTDTQYFGPGTRLTVL.

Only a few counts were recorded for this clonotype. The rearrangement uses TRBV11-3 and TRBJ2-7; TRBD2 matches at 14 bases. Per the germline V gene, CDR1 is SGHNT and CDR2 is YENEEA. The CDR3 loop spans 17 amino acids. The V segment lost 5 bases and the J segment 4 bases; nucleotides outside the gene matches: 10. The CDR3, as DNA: TGTGCCAGCAGCCAGACTAGCGGGAGGGCCGGAAGGTACGAGCAGTACTTC. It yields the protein CASSQTSGRAGRYEQYF.

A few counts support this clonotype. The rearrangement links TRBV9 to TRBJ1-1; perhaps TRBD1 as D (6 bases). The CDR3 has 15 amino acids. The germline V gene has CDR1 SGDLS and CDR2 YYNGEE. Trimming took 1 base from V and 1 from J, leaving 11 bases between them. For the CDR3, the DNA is TGTGCCAGCAGCGTAAGGGGGAACTCGAACACTGAAGCTTTCTTT. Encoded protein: CASSVRGNSNTEAFF.

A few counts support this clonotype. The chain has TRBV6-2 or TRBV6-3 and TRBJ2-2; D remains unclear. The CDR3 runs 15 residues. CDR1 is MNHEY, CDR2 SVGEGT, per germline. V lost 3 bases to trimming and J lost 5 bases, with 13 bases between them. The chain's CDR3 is CASSYPGGPTGELFF. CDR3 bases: TGTGCCAGCAGTTATCCGGGCGGTCCGACCGGGGAGCTGTTTTTT.

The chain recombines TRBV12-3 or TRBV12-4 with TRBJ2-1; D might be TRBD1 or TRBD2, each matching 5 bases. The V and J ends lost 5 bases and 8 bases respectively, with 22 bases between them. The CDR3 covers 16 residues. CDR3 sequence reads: CASSGTGTSRVDEQFF. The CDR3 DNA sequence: TGTGCCAGCAGTGGAACCGGGACCTCTAGGGTCGATGAGCAGTTCTTC.

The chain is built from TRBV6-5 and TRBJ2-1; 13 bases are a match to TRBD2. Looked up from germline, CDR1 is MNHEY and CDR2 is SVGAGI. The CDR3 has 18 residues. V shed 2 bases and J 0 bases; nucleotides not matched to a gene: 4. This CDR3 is CASSYTGLAGSSYNEQFF. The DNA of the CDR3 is TGTGCCAGCAGTTACACGGGACTAGCGGGAAGCTCCTACAATGAGCAGTTCTTC.

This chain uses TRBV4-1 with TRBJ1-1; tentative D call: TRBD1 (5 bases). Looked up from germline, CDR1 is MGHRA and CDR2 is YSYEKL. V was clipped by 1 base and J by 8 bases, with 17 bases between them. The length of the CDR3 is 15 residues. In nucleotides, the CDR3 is TGCGCCAGCAGCCAAGCGGCACTTGGGGCGTCGGAAGCTTTCTTT. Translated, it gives CASSQAALGASEAFF.

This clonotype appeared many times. DNA of the CDR3: TGTGCCAGCAGCTTAGCGCGGTCGGTAGCGGAGACCCAGTACTTC. Amino acids: CASSLARSVAETQYF. This chain links TRBV7-9 with TRBJ2-5; D may be TRBD2 (5 bases). CDR1 is SEHNR and CDR2 is FQNEAQ in the germline V gene (reference sequence). Deletions cut 0 bases from V and 5 bases from J, with 13 bases between. CDR3 size: 15 residues. The full variable domain, with the rest looked up from reference TRBV7-9 and TRBJ2-5, is DTGVSQNPRHKITKRGQNVTFRCDPISEHNRLYWYRQTLGQGPEFLTYFQNEAQLEKSRLLSDRFSAERPKGSFSTLEIQRTEQGDSAMYLCASSLARSVAETQYFGPGTRLLVL.